A single sample is the source of the 26 T cell receptor beta chains below, sequenced in a study of CD8 T cells in Susac syndrome. RNA was extracted with the RNeasy kit, and a quantity of about 0.45 to 1 ug was reverse transcribed using random hexamers. Via MiXCR, TCRdb re-called the immunoSEQ multiplex PCR reads, giving one row per CDR3 protein. The sample lists about 24,000 distinct CDR3 sequences, around 93% occurring once. Sequences were obtained from CD8+ T cells from PBMCs. The source is a human donor with Susac syndrome.

Only one count was recorded for this clonotype. CDR3 in amino acids: CSARSGRGEYQETQYF. The CDR3 bases are TGCAGTGCTAGAAGTGGGAGGGGAGAGTACCAAGAGACCCAGTACTTC. This chain links TRBV20-1 with TRBJ2-5, with TRBD2 identical over 7 bases. V shed 2 bases and J 0 bases; nucleotides not matched to a gene: 9. Per the germline V gene, CDR1 is DFQATT and CDR2 is SNEGSKA (reference sequence). This CDR3 is 16 amino acids long.

The chain carries TRBV30 and TRBJ2-7; D unresolved. The CDR3 is made up of 13 amino acids. Germline V gene sequence: CDR1 GTSNPN, CDR2 SVGIG (reference sequence). Trimming pared 1 base from V and 0 bases from J, leaving 7 bases between. This CDR3 is CAWSGGRSYEQYF. The CDR3 coding sequence is TGTGCCTGGAGTGGTGGCCGCTCCTACGAGCAGTACTTC.

The chain is built from TRBV2 and TRBJ2-2; D is undetermined. Germline lookup yields CDR1 SNHLY and CDR2 FYNNEI. Trimming removed 8 bases from V and 2 bases from J, with 9 bases in between. CDR3 length: 13 amino acids. The CDR3 reads CASVSDNTGELFF. In DNA, the CDR3 is TGTGCCAGCGTCAGCGATAACACCGGGGAGCTGTTTTTT. The full variable domain, its missing parts supplied by reference TRBV2 and TRBJ2-2, is EPEVTQTPSHQVTQMGQEVILRCVPISNHLYFYWYRQILGQKVEFLVSFYNNEISEKSEIFDDQFSVERPDGSNFTLKIRSTKLEDSAMYFCASVSDNTGELFFGEGSRLTVL.

The J gene is TRBJ1-1, the V gene TRBV29-1, with D possibly being TRBD1 (6 bases). The CDR3 has 16 residues. The germline V gene encodes CDR1 SQVTM and CDR2 ANQGSEA. The V end lost 4 bases, the J end lost 0 bases, and 18 bases lay between the germline ends. The CDR3 sequence: CSVVTPDSAVNTEAFF. In DNA, the CDR3 is TGCAGCGTTGTAACTCCGGACAGCGCCGTGAACACTGAAGCTTTCTTT.

The rearrangement joins TRBV5-4 to TRBJ2-2; no clear D. The CDR3 is 14 amino acids. Germline V gene sequence: CDR1 SGHNT, CDR2 YYREEE (reference sequence). V lost 6 bases to trimming and J lost 5 bases, with 14 bases between them. The CDR3 sequence is CASILSPGTGELFF. The DNA for the CDR3 is TGTGCCAGCATCCTATCTCCGGGTACCGGGGAGCTGTTTTTT.

For the CDR3, the DNA is TGTGCCAGCAGCTTGGGGGCAGTGAATAATTCACCCCTCCACTTT. It specifies CASSLGAVNNSPLHF. The chain joins TRBV5-4 to TRBJ1-6; D unresolved. V dropped 0 bases and J dropped 5 bases, with 9 bases sitting between them. The CDR3 spans 15 residues. Germline V lookup: CDR1 SGHNT, CDR2 YYREEE (reference sequence).

The J gene is TRBJ1-2, the V gene TRBV20-1, with 7 bases matching TRBD1. Germline V CDR1 and CDR2: DFQATT, SNEGSKA (reference sequence). V shed 3 bases and J 4 bases; nucleotides not matched to a gene: 8. This CDR3 contains 14 residues. DNA for the CDR3: TGCAGTGCTAGTTTCGGGACAGTCGGCTATGGCTACACCTTC. Its protein is CSASFGTVGYGYTF.

The chain carries TRBV27 and TRBJ2-7; 9 bases agree with TRBD1. V was pared by 1 base and J by 5 bases, with 3 bases of the junction left unmatched. The length of the CDR3 is 14 residues. Germline CDR1 MNHEY, CDR2 SMNVEV (reference sequence). The CDR3 region has the DNA TGTGCCAGCAGTTTATTACAGGGGGCGAACGAGCAGTACTTC. The encoded protein is CASSLLQGANEQYF.

This CDR3 is CASSYGTGGVDEQYF. The CDR3 DNA sequence: TGTGCCAGCAGTTACGGGACAGGGGGCGTCGACGAGCAGTACTTC. The chain has TRBV6-2 or TRBV6-3 and TRBJ2-7; 12 bases match TRBD1. Looked up from germline, CDR1 is MNHEY and CDR2 is SVGEGT. The CDR3 extends over 15 amino acids. The junction had 4 bases not matched to a gene; V was cut back by 2 bases and J by 5 bases.

The genes are TRBV5-1 and TRBJ2-3, with 7 bases aligning to TRBD1. The CDR3 covers 18 residues. The germline CDR1 and CDR2 sequences are SGHRS and YFSETQ. The ends lost 2 bases at V and 2 bases at J; junction bases unmatched: 14. CDR3 coding DNA: TGCGCCAGCAGCTTTACGTTAAGGGACAGAGCTCCCACAGATACGCAGTATTTT. Protein sequence: CASSFTLRDRAPTDTQYF.

The V call is TRBV28, the J call TRBJ1-5; no clear D. With 2 bases removed from V and 4 bases from J, the gap between germline ends came to 6 bases. The CDR3 has 13 residues. Germline-derived CDR1 and CDR2 are MDHEN and SYDVKM. CDR3 sequence: CASSLSLNQPQHF. DNA of the CDR3: TGTGCCAGCAGTTTAAGTTTGAATCAGCCCCAGCATTTT.

The rearrangement joins TRBV18 to TRBJ1-5; D is unclear. This CDR3 comprises 16 residues. Deletions cut 2 bases from V and 0 bases from J, with 11 bases between. From germline, CDR1 is KGHSH and CDR2 LQKENI. The CDR3 DNA is TGTGCCAGCTCACCAGCACAGATCACTAGCAATCAGCCCCAGCATTTT. It translates to CASSPAQITSNQPQHF.

This clonotype was seen once. The rearrangement uses TRBV6-5 and TRBJ2-7, with 9 bases aligning to TRBD1. Germline V gene data show CDR1 as MNHEY and CDR2 as SVGAGI. This CDR3 is built from 15 residues. Losses at the gene ends were 0 bases for V and 3 bases for J; bases not matched to a gene: 3. CDR3 DNA sequence: TGTGCCAGCAGTTACTCTGGGGACAGGGACTACGAGCAGTACTTC. Translation gives CASSYSGDRDYEQYF.

This chain links TRBV7-8 with TRBJ2-7, with D perhaps matching TRBD1 or TRBD2 (5 bases each). Germline CDR1 is SGHVS and CDR2 is FQNEAQ. This CDR3 is built from 13 residues. V dropped 3 bases and J dropped 1 base, with 7 bases sitting between them. The CDR3 spells CASSFGGSYEQYF. The CDR3 DNA sequence: TGTGCCAGCAGCTTTGGGGGATCCTACGAGCAGTACTTC.

This sequence joins TRBV28 and TRBJ2-1; D is possibly TRBD2 (5 bases). Trimming took off 2 bases at V and 7 bases at J, with 9 bases between the two ends. This CDR3 contains 13 residues. In germline, CDR1 is MDHEN, CDR2 SYDVKM. The CDR3 nucleotides read TGTGCCAGCAGTTTACTAGGGAGTAATGAGCAGTTCTTC. Amino acid sequence: CASSLLGSNEQFF.

The chain recombines TRBV9 with TRBJ2-4; 10 positions agree with TRBD1. The trim removed 4 bases at V and 8 bases at J, leaving 9 bases unmatched. Germline CDR1 and CDR2: SGDLS and YYNGEE. CDR3 length: 15 amino acids. CDR3 in amino acids: CASSTRQGAWDIQYF. The CDR3 nucleotides are TGTGCCAGCAGCACCCGACAGGGGGCATGGGACATTCAGTACTTC.

This clonotype was counted a single time. The chain is built from TRBV12-3 or TRBV12-4 and TRBJ1-2; D not certain. V shed 5 bases and J shed 7 bases, with 11 bases lying between them. This CDR3 has 12 amino acids. CDR3 sequence (DNA): TGTGCCAGCAGTCCCGGTTGGGGTGGCTACACCTTC. This sequence encodes CASSPGWGGYTF.

The V and J genes are TRBV6-5 and TRBJ2-3; perhaps TRBD2 as D (5 bases). Germline V CDR1 and CDR2: MNHEY, SVGAGI. The CDR3 runs 18 residues. Trimming stripped 0 bases from V and 0 bases from J, with 16 bases between. CDR3 protein: CASSYSSAGRLSTDTQYF. CDR3 DNA: TGTGCCAGCAGTTACTCGAGTGCGGGCCGCCTAAGCACAGATACGCAGTATTTT.

V gene TRBV19 combines with J gene TRBJ1-2, with D hard to call. The V gene's germline CDR1 is LNHDA and CDR2 SQIVND (reference sequence). Trimming cost V 5 bases and J 3 bases, with 7 bases left between them. This CDR3 spans 12 amino acids. CDR3 in amino acids: CASSGAYYGYTF. In nucleotides, the CDR3 is TGTGCCAGTAGTGGAGCCTACTATGGCTACACCTTC.

V is TRBV6-6 and J is TRBJ1-1; D may be TRBD1 (5 bases). Trimming cost V 4 bases and J 1 base, with 7 bases left between them. Per germline, CDR1 MNHNY and CDR2 SVGAGI (reference sequence). CDR3 length: 13 amino acids. CDR3 sequence reads: CASSLGENTEAFF. The CDR3 DNA follows: TGTGCCAGCAGTTTAGGGGAGAACACTGAAGCTTTCTTT.

This clonotype appeared a single time. The chain combines TRBV6-2 or TRBV6-3 with TRBJ1-1; 7 bases are shared with TRBD1. Losses at the gene ends were 6 bases for V and 1 base for J; bases not matched to a gene: 2. This CDR3 has 13 residues. Germline loops: CDR1 MNHEY, CDR2 SVGEGT. CDR3 coding DNA: TGTGCCAGCAGGGGGACAGAGAACACTGAAGCTTTCTTT. Amino acids: CASRGTENTEAFF.

This clonotype showed up just a few times. The V gene is TRBV7-9, the J gene TRBJ2-1; the D gene is possibly TRBD1 (5 bases). V lost 5 bases to trimming and J lost 3 bases, with 8 bases between them. This CDR3 region has 13 residues. The germline V gene encodes CDR1 SEHNR and CDR2 FQNEAQ (reference sequence). The CDR3 loop is CASSLDSYNEQFF. The DNA of the CDR3 is TGTGCCAGCAGCCTTGACAGCTACAATGAGCAGTTCTTC. Full variable domain (missing parts from reference TRBV7-9 and TRBJ2-1): DTGVSQNPRHKITKRGQNVTFRCDPISEHNRLYWYRQTLGQGPEFLTYFQNEAQLEKSRLLSDRFSAERPKGSFSTLEIQRTEQGDSAMYLCASSLDSYNEQFFGPGTRLTVL.

Written as DNA, the CDR3 is TGCGCCAGCAGCCCGGGACTAGCGGGGGGTCGTGAGCAGTTCTTC. Translation gives CASSPGLAGGREQFF. This rearrangement joins TRBV4-1 to TRBJ2-1, with 15 bases lining up with TRBD2. J was trimmed by 9 bases and V by 4 bases; bases with no gene match: 4. The CDR3 runs 15 residues. Germline assignment: CDR1 MGHRA and CDR2 YSYEKL.

This chain uses TRBV6-5 with TRBJ2-2; possible D gene TRBD2, 5 bases. The V gene lost 2 bases and the J gene lost 2 bases, with 6 bases spanning the gap. Germline-derived CDR1 and CDR2 are MNHEY and SVGAGI. This CDR3 has 14 amino acids. CDR3 in amino acids: CASSYGLNTGELFF. DNA of the CDR3: TGTGCCAGCAGTTACGGACTTAACACCGGGGAGCTGTTTTTT.

The rearrangement joins TRBV12-3 or TRBV12-4 to TRBJ1-5; possibly TRBD1 for D (5 bases). Trimming took off 2 bases at V and 5 bases at J, with 13 bases between the two ends. CDR3 length: 15 residues. The CDR3 DNA reads as TGTGCCAGCAGTTTATCGGACATCGGGTATCAGCCCCAGCATTTT. Translated: CASSLSDIGYQPQHF.

V and J are TRBV28 and TRBJ2-7; D may match TRBD1 or TRBD2 (5 bases each). In germline, CDR1 is MDHEN, CDR2 SYDVKM. CDR3 length: 15 residues. Deletions cut 7 bases from V and 3 bases from J, with 19 bases between. The CDR3 sequence: CASTIHSGGGYEQYF. DNA of the CDR3: TGTGCCAGCACCATCCACAGCGGTGGGGGCTACGAGCAGTACTTC.